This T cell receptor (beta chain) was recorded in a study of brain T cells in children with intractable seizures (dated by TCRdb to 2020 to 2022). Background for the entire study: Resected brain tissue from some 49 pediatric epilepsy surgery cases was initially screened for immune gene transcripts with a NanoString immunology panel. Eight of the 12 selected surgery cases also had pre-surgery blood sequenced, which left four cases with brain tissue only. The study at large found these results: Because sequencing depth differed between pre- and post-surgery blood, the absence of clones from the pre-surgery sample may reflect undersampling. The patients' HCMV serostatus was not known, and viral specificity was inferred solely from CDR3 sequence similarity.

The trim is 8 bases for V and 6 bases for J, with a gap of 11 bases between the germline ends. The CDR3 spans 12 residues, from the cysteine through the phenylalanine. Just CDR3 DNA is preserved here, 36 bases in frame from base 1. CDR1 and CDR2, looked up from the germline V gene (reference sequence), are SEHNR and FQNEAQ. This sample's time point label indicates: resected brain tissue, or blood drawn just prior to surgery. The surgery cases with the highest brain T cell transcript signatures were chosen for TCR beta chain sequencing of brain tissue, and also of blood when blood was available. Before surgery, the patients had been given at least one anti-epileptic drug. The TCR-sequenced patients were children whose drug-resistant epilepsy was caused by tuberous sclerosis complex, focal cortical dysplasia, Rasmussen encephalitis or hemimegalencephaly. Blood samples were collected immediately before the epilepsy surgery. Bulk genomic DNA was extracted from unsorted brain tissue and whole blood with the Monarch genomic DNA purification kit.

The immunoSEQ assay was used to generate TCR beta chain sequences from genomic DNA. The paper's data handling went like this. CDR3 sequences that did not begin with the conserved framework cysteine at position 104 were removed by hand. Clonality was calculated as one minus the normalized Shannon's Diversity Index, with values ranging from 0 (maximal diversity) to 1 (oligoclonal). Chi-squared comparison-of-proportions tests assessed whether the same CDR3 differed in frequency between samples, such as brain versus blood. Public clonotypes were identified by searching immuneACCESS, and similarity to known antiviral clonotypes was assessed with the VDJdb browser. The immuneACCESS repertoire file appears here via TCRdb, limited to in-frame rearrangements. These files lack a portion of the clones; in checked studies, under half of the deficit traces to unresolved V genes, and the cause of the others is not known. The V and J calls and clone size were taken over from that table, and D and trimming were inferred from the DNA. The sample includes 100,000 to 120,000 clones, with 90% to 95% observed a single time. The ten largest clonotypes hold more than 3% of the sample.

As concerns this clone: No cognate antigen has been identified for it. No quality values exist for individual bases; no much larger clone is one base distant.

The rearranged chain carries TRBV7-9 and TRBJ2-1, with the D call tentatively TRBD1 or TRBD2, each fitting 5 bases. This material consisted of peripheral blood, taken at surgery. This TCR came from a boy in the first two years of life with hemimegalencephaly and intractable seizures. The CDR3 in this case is CASRDLLNEQFF. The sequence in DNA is TGTGCCAGCCGGGACCTACTCAATGAGCAGTTCTTC.